These T cell receptor beta chains were read from a single sample in a study of control samples from healthy donors and cancer patients. This table comes from immunoSEQ multiplex PCR, and its TCRdb copy is limited to in-frame clones, with some not included. The sample shows some 150,000 clones, about 93% of them seen only once. Material for sequencing was blood. Receptors originate from a man in his fifties in good health. CDR3s include the opening cysteine and the closing phenylalanine or tryptophan. The order of the fields is clone size, D gene, J gene, V gene, CDR3 DNA, CDR3 protein. The D gene is left open where the match is weak. Some rows have no size entry. The others give once, few or many, or a class for an expanded clone.

size: NA; D: TRBD1; J: TRBJ1-1; V: TRBV6-5; DNA: TGTGCCAGCAGCCTAGGACAGGGGAGTTCTGAAGCTTTCTTT; CDR3: CASSLGQGSSEAFF
size: NA; D: NA; J: TRBJ2-1; V: TRBV18; DNA: TGTGCCAGCTCACTCTCCGGTGCCCGGGCCTACAATGAGCAGTTCTTC; CDR3: CASSLSGARAYNEQFF
size: NA; D: NA; J: TRBJ1-2; V: TRBV7-9; DNA: TGTGCCAGCAGCTTAGTAGGCTATGGCTACACCTTC; CDR3: CASSLVGYGYTF
size: NA; D: TRBD2; J: TRBJ2-7; V: TRBV13; DNA: TGTGCCAGCAGCTTACCCCCCACAGGAGAGACGGCTAGCGGGATGATGAACGAGCAGTACTTC; CDR3: CASSLPPTGETASGMMNEQYF
size: NA; D: TRBD2; J: TRBJ2-5; V: TRBV5-4; DNA: TGTGCCAGCAGCTTGGGACTAGCGGGAGGTGGAGAGACCCAGTACTTC; CDR3: CASSLGLAGGGETQYF
size: NA; D: NA; J: TRBJ1-1; V: TRBV10-2; DNA: TGCGCCAGCACCGAACGTGTGGGCACTGAAGCTTTCTTT; CDR3: CASTERVGTEAFF
size: NA; D: NA; J: TRBJ1-5; V: TRBV4-1; DNA: TGCGCCAGCAGCCAAGGGATCAATCAGCCCCAGCATTTT; CDR3: CASSQGINQPQHF
size: NA; D: NA; J: TRBJ2-3; V: TRBV7-3; DNA: TGTGCCAGCAGTTCTGCAGATACGCAGTATTTT; CDR3: CASSSADTQYF
size: NA; D: NA; J: TRBJ1-2; V: TRBV5-5; DNA: TGTGCCAGCAGCGTGACAGGTACTGATGGCTACACCTTC; CDR3: CASSVTGTDGYTF
size: NA; D: NA; J: TRBJ2-1; V: TRBV7-9; DNA: TGTGCCAGCAGCGGTAGTACCCTAGGTGGCAATGAGCAGTTCTTC; CDR3: CASSGSTLGGNEQFF
size: NA; D: NA; J: TRBJ2-1; V: TRBV28; DNA: TGTGCCAGCAGTTCTCCCCAGGGGATTACCTACAATGAGCAGTTCTTC; CDR3: CASSSPQGITYNEQFF
size: NA; D: NA; J: TRBJ2-3; V: TRBV28; DNA: TGTGCCAGCAGTTTGTTGCAGGGCCCCACAGATACGCAGTATTTT; CDR3: CASSLLQGPTDTQYF
size: NA; D: TRBD1; J: TRBJ1-4; V: TRBV9; DNA: TGTGCCAGCAGCGCGCTAACGTCAGGGGGTAGCGAAAAACTGTTTTTT; CDR3: CASSALTSGGSEKLFF
size: few; D: NA; J: TRBJ1-3; V: TRBV11-2; DNA: TGTGCCAGCAGCTTAGAACCCCAGGCCAACACCATATATTTT; CDR3: CASSLEPQANTIYF
size: NA; D: NA; J: TRBJ2-7; V: TRBV6-6; DNA: TGTGCCAGCAGTATTTCTAGCGCGGGTCCCTACGAGCAGTACTTC; CDR3: CASSISSAGPYEQYF
size: NA; D: TRBD1; J: TRBJ2-2; V: TRBV11-2; DNA: TGTGCCAGCAGCCCCCGACAGGGGAGCGGGGAGCTGTTTTTT; CDR3: CASSPRQGSGELFF
size: NA; D: TRBD2; J: TRBJ2-7; V: TRBV4-1; DNA: TGCGCCAGCAGCCAAGTGACTAGCGGGATGATGTACGAGCAGTACTTC; CDR3: CASSQVTSGMMYEQYF
size: NA; D: NA; J: TRBJ2-7; V: TRBV27; DNA: TGTGCCAGCAGTTTGGAAGCAGGCTACGAGCAGTACTTC; CDR3: CASSLEAGYEQYF
size: NA; D: NA; J: TRBJ1-3; V: TRBV7-3; DNA: TGTGCCAGCAGCTTGACCGGGTTCTCTGGAAACACCATATATTTT; CDR3: CASSLTGFSGNTIYF
size: few; D: NA; J: TRBJ2-7; V: TRBV28; DNA: TGTGCCAGCAGTTTCGGAGGGGCTGCCTACGAGCAGTACTTC; CDR3: CASSFGGAAYEQYF
size: NA; D: NA; J: TRBJ1-6; V: TRBV28; DNA: TGTGCCAGCAGTTTACAGGGACGGATCAATTCACCCCTCCACTTT; CDR3: CASSLQGRINSPLHF
size: NA; D: NA; J: TRBJ1-5; V: TRBV6-5; DNA: TGTGCCAGCAGTTACGTGTACGGGAGCAATCAGCCCCAGCATTTT; CDR3: CASSYVYGSNQPQHF
size: NA; D: TRBD2; J: TRBJ2-7; V: TRBV7-9; DNA: TGTGCCAGCAGCCGGACTAGCGGGACGGGGTACGAGCAGTACTTC; CDR3: CASSRTSGTGYEQYF
size: few; D: NA; J: TRBJ2-5; V: TRBV7-3; DNA: TGTGCCAGCAGCTTACAGGGTCCCCAAGAGACCCAGTACTTC; CDR3: CASSLQGPQETQYF